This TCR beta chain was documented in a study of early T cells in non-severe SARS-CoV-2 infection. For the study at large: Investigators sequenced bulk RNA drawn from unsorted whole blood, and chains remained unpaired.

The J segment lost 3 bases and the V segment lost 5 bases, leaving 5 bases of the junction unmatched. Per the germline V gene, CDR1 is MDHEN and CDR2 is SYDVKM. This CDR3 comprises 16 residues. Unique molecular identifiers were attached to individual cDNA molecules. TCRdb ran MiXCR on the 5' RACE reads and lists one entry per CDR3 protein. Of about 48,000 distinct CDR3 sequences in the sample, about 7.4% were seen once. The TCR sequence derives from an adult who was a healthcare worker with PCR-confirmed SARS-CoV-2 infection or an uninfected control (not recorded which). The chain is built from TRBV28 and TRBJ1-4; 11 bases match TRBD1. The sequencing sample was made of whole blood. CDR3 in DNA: TGTGCCAGCAGTACGGACAGGGGGCGAGCTAATGAAAAACTGTTTTTT. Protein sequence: CASSTDRGRANEKLFF.